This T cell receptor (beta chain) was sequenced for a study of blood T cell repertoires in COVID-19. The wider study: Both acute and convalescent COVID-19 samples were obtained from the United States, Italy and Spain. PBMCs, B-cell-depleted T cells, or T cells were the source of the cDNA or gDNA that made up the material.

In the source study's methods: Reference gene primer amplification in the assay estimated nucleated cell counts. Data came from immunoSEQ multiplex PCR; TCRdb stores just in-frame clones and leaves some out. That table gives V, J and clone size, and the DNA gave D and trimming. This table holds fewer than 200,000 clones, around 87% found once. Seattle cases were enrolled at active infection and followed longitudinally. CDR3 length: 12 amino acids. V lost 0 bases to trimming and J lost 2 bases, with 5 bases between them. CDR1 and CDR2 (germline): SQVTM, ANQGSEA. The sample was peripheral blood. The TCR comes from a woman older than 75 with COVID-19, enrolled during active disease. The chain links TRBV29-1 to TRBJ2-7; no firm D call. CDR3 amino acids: CSVEDHTYEQYF. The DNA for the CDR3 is TGCAGCGTTGAAGACCACACCTACGAGCAGTACTTC.